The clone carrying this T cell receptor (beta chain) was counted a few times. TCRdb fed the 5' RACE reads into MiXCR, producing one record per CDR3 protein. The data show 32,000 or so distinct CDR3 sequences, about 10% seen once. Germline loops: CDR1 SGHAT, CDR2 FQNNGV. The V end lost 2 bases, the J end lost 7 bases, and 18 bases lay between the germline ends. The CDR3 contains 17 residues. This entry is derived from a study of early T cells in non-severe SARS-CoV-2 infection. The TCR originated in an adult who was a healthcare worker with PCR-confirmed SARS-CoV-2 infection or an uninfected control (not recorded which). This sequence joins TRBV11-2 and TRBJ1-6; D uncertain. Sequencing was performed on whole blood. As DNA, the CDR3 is TGTGCCAGCAGCTTAAGGCTGTCGGTACGGGAAAATTCACCCCTCCACTTT. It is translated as CASSLRLSVRENSPLHF.